Listed below are T cell receptor beta chains from one sample, sequenced in a study of blood T cells in healthy people across ages. Each CDR3 protein gets one entry after TCRdb re-called the 5' RACE reads with MiXCR. The sample contains about 1.7 million distinct CDR3 sequences, approximately 30% of which appear only once. The sample taken for sequencing was blood. The receptors stem from a woman under 40 in good health. The CDR3 runs from the conserved cysteine through the conserved F or W. A D gene is named only where the DNA matches it firmly. Only part of the rows carry a size: once, few, many, or a class if the clone is expanded.

TRBV7-3,-,TRBJ2-1,TRBD1,TGTGCCAGCAGTGGCTGGACAACAGGGGGGAATGAGCAGTTCTTC,CASSGWTTGGNEQFF
TRBV3-1,few,TRBJ2-1,TRBD2,TGTGCCAGCAGCCAGGGAACTAGCGGGAGATCGGATGAGCAGTTCTTC,CASSQGTSGRSDEQFF
TRBV7-9,-,TRBJ1-2,-,TGTGCCAGCAGCGGGTACCGGGGGGCACATGGCTGCACCTTC,CASSGYRGAHGCTF
TRBV5-1,few,TRBJ2-3,TRBD1,TGCGCCAGCAGCGAAAACACCGGGACAGGGGTTTCGAATACGCAGTATTTT,CASSENTGTGVSNTQYF
TRBV19,-,TRBJ2-1,-,TGTGCCAGTAGTTTCTACGTTCGGGGCTCCTACAATGAGCAGTTCTTC,CASSFYVRGSYNEQFF
TRBV4-2,-,TRBJ2-3,-,TGTGCCAGCAGCCAAAACCCACGACTGAGCGGAGGTGATACGCAGTATTTT,CASSQNPRLSGGDTQYF
TRBV20-1,-,TRBJ2-1,TRBD2,TGCAGTGCCCCCGTTAGCGGGAGGGTTCTTCATGGGCAGTTCTTC,CSAPVSGRVLHGQFF
TRBV10-3,few,TRBJ2-7,TRBD1,TGTGCCATCAGTGAACCCGGGACAGGGGCCTCCTACGAGCAGTACTTC,CAISEPGTGASYEQYF
TRBV11-2,-,TRBJ1-2,TRBD1,TGTGCCAGCAGCGTAGACCCCTTCGGACAGGCAAACCGCTACACCTTC,CASSVDPFGQANRYTF
TRBV10-3,-,TRBJ2-3,TRBD2,TGTGCCATCCTCCCAAGCGGGGCTGGAGGGAATACGCAGTATTTT,CAILPSGAGGNTQYF
TRBV30,few,TRBJ1-2,-,TGTGCCTGGGGACCTGACTATGGCTACACCTTC,CAWGPDYGYTF
TRBV20-1,-,TRBJ2-7,TRBD2,TGCAGTGCGAAGATTGCGGGAGGGACCTACGAGCAGTACTTC,CSAKIAGGTYEQYF
TRBV20-1,-,TRBJ2-5,-,TGCAGTGCTCCACGGGTGGCGGATGAGCAGTACTTC,CSAPRVADEQYF
TRBV29-1,-,TRBJ2-5,-,TGCAGCGTTGCCCCCGGAGAGGGAAAAGAGACCCAGTACTTC,CSVAPGEGKETQYF
TRBV5-1,-,TRBJ2-1,-,TGCGCCAGCAGCTTGGCCCCGGACCGAACGTCTAATGAGCAGTTCTTC,CASSLAPDRTSNEQFF
TRBV28,-,TRBJ1-5,-,TGTGCCAGCAGTCCAGCACCAGTGGGACAGCCCCAGCATTTT,CASSPAPVGQPQHF
TRBV27,-,TRBJ2-1,TRBD2,TGTGCCAGCAGTGTGACTAGCGCCAATGAGCAGTTCTTC,CASSVTSANEQFF
TRBV12-3/TRBV12-4,few,TRBJ2-3,-,TGTGCCAGCAGCACTTGGGGACTTATCACAGATACGCAGTATTTT,CASSTWGLITDTQYF
TRBV4-1,many,TRBJ2-5,TRBD1,TGCGCCAGCAGACCGACAGGGGAAGAGACCCAGTACTTC,CASRPTGEETQYF
TRBV30,-,TRBJ2-1,-,TGTGCCTGGAGGCCTAACTCCTACAATGAGCAGTTCTTC,CAWRPNSYNEQFF
TRBV7-2,-,TRBJ2-7,TRBD1,TGTGCCAGCAACGGACAGGGACGCTTAAGCTCCTACGAGCAGTACTTC,CASNGQGRLSSYEQYF
TRBV6-6,-,TRBJ2-2,TRBD2,TGTGCCAGCAGGGGACTAAGGGGTAACACCGGGGAGCTGTTTTTT,CASRGLRGNTGELFF
TRBV7-3,-,TRBJ2-1,TRBD1,TGTGCCAGCAGCCCCGGACAGGGGGCTTATTTTGAGCAGTTCTTC,CASSPGQGAYFEQFF
TRBV7-9,-,TRBJ2-7,-,TGTGCCAGCACTACCCTCGGCGAGCAGTACTTC,CASTTLGEQYF
TRBV4-1,few,TRBJ2-5,-,TGCGCCAGCAGCAAAGATTCCTACGGGGTTCAAGAGACCCAGTACTTC,CASSKDSYGVQETQYF
TRBV21-1,-,TRBJ1-5,-,TGTGCCAGCAGCCACTCGACCCAGCATTTT,CASSHSTQHF
TRBV10-1,many,TRBJ2-1,-,TGCGCCAGCAGTGAGTGCATCGAAGAGCAGTTCTTC,CASSECIEEQFF
TRBV6-6,-,TRBJ2-1,-,TGTGCCAGCAGTTTCATAGCGGATTCCGCCTACAATGAGCAGTTCTTC,CASSFIADSAYNEQFF
TRBV5-1,few,TRBJ2-1,TRBD2,TGCGCCAGCAGGCCGGACGGGGGGTCCTACAATGAGCAGTTCTTC,CASRPDGGSYNEQFF
TRBV10-3,many,TRBJ2-7,-,TGTGCCATCATGGAATGGGGTGCTGGGCAGTACTTC,CAIMEWGAGQYF
TRBV20-1,many,TRBJ2-5,-,TGCAGTGCTCCTGACAGCCAAGAGACCCAGTACTTC,CSAPDSQETQYF
TRBV5-1,many,TRBJ2-1,-,TGCGCCAGCAGCTTGGCCGCAGACAATGAGCAGTTCTTC,CASSLAADNEQFF
TRBV4-2,-,TRBJ2-3,-,TGTGCCAGCAGCCACACCGACGGAGATACGCAGTATTTT,CASSHTDGDTQYF
TRBV6-2/TRBV6-3,-,TRBJ1-5,-,TGTGCCAGCAGGCAGGGAAGTCAGCCCCAGCATTTT,CASRQGSQPQHF
TRBV10-2,few,TRBJ2-3,TRBD2,TGCGCCAGCAGTGAGACTAGCGGGAGAGATACGCAGTATTTT,CASSETSGRDTQYF
TRBV12-3/TRBV12-4,many,TRBJ1-2,-,TGTGCCAGCAGCTTTGGGGGTGGTGGCTACACCTTC,CASSFGGGGYTF
TRBV19,-,TRBJ1-2,TRBD1,TGTGCCACCCGAATAACAGGGGGCAGGAACTATGGCTACACCTTC,CATRITGGRNYGYTF
TRBV20-1,-,TRBJ2-1,-,TGCAGTGCACGGACTCGGTTGCAGCAGTTCTTC,CSARTRLQQFF
TRBV20-1,-,TRBJ2-7,TRBD2,TGCATTGCAGTTGGACTAGCGGGAAGAGATGGGTACGAGCAGTACTTC,CIAVGLAGRDGYEQYF
TRBV7-9,few,TRBJ1-1,-,TGTGCCAGCAGCTTAGCAGGCCTGGACACTGAAGCTTTCTTT,CASSLAGLDTEAFF
TRBV7-2,few,TRBJ2-1,TRBD2,TGTGCCAGCAGCTTAATGCGGGAGGGGGGTGAGCAGTTCTTC,CASSLMREGGEQFF
TRBV11-2,-,TRBJ2-1,TRBD1,TGTGCCAGCACCACGGACAGGGGGCAAATCAATGAGCAGTTCTTC,CASTTDRGQINEQFF
TRBV24-1,-,TRBJ2-7,-,TGTGCCACCAGTGAAATATCCTACGAGCAGTACTTC,CATSEISYEQYF
TRBV5-1,-,TRBJ2-1,-,TGCGCCAGCAGCTTCCTGACTAGATCGAATGAGCAGTTCTTC,CASSFLTRSNEQFF
TRBV29-1,few,TRBJ2-1,-,TGCAGCACCGACCGGGACTCTCTTTACAATGAGCAGTTCTTC,CSTDRDSLYNEQFF
TRBV5-5,many,TRBJ1-2,-,TGTGCCAGCAGCTTGGACCCCCATAGGGGTGGCTACACCTTC,CASSLDPHRGGYTF
TRBV29-1,-,TRBJ2-5,-,TGCAGCGTTGGTGGATCTCAAAAAGAGACCCAGTACTTC,CSVGGSQKETQYF
TRBV18,-,TRBJ2-3,TRBD1,TGTGCCAGCTCACCTAGTACGGGACAGGGGACAGATACGCAGTATTTT,CASSPSTGQGTDTQYF
TRBV27,-,TRBJ2-5,-,TGTGCCAGCAGTTTAGCTCCCCCCTCCCAAGAGACCCAGTACTTC,CASSLAPPSQETQYF
TRBV5-1,-,TRBJ1-1,TRBD1,TGCGCCAGCAGCTTGGCCGCGGGACAGGGCACTGAAGCTTTCTTT,CASSLAAGQGTEAFF
TRBV9,few,TRBJ1-2,-,TGTGCCAGCAGCGTAGGACGGACGGGAGTTAACTATGGCTACACCTTC,CASSVGRTGVNYGYTF
TRBV12-3/TRBV12-4,few,TRBJ2-5,-,TGTGCCAGCAGGCCCGGATGGGGGCTGGGAGAGACCCAGTACTTC,CASRPGWGLGETQYF
TRBV19,-,TRBJ2-7,TRBD1,TGTGCCAGTAGTGAGCAAACAGGGGGCGGCTACGAGCAGTACTTC,CASSEQTGGGYEQYF
TRBV20-1,few,TRBJ2-2,-,TGCAGTGCTAGAGTTGGAGGAAACACCGGGGAGCTGTTTTTT,CSARVGGNTGELFF
TRBV2,-,TRBJ2-1,-,TGTGCCAGCAGTGGTACTAGCAGGAGCCCAAAGGAGCAGTTCTTC,CASSGTSRSPKEQFF
TRBV20-1,-,TRBJ1-5,-,TGCAGTGCTAGTCGTACTGGTCAGCCCCAGCATTTT,CSASRTGQPQHF